This TCR beta chain derives from a study of blood T cell repertoires in COVID-19. In the study overall: The cDNA or gDNA used as material had been derived from T cells, B-cell-depleted T cells, or PBMCs.

Enrolled through a virtual design, the participants were between roughly 18 and 90 years of age and came from 24 US areas. Cohort 3 donors counted as recovered after two negative PCRs, clearance, or resolved symptoms. There are a few counts of this clone. TCRdb's copy holds only in-frame clones and misses some; the assay was immunoSEQ multiplex PCR. The top ten clones hold approximately 10% of a sample with 130,000 to 150,000 clones, roughly 83% of them seen once. With 5 bases removed from V and 2 bases from J, the gap between germline ends came to 13 bases. Looked up from germline, CDR1 is LNHDA and CDR2 is SQIVND (reference sequence). The CDR3 consists of 15 residues.

The chain uses TRBV19 and TRBJ1-5; D is undetermined. Sequenced: PBMCs or T cells enriched from blood (not recorded which). The TCR sequence derives from a man aged 50-60 years who had recovered from COVID-19. The CDR3 is CASSQTTIGNQPQHF. The CDR3 coding sequence is TGTGCCAGTAGTCAGACTACCATCGGCAATCAGCCCCAGCATTTT.